A selection of T cell receptor beta chains follows, all from one sample in a study of T-cell memory formation after mild COVID-19. TCRdb reprocessed the 5' RACE reads with MiXCR, giving one entry per CDR3 protein. Among under 150,000 distinct CDR3 sequences listed, about 24% were seen once. Material for sequencing was PBMCs or a T cell subset sorted from them (not recorded which). These receptors came from a man aged 18 to 29 who had mild COVID-19 (a few samples of this study predate the infection). Cell type and time point are not known. CDR3s include the opening cysteine and the closing phenylalanine or tryptophan. The D gene is left open where the match is weak. Size values are once, few and many counts, or a class for expanded clones, and some rows have none.

v_gene	abundance	len	j_gene	d_gene	CDR3nt	CDR3aa
TRBV7-8	few	16	TRBJ1-2	NA	TGTGCCAGCAGCTTAGTAGTCGTGGGGTCTCGCTATGGCTACACCTTC	CASSLVVVGSRYGYTF
TRBV5-1	NA	14	TRBJ2-1	NA	TGCGCCAGCAGCTCGAGGGGGTGGGACAATGAGCAGTTCTTC	CASSSRGWDNEQFF
TRBV7-8	NA	14	TRBJ1-1	NA	TGTGCCAGCAGCTTAGCTTGTGGGTACACTGAAGCTTTCTTT	CASSLACGYTEAFF
TRBV7-9	few	15	TRBJ2-3	TRBD2	TGTGCCAGCAGCCAAACTAGCGGGGGGCACCGGACGCAGTATTTT	CASSQTSGGHRTQYF
TRBV6-6	few	12	TRBJ2-2	NA	TGTGCCACCAGGGTTTTGACGGGGGAGCTGTTTTTT	CATRVLTGELFF
TRBV6-2/TRBV6-3	few	13	TRBJ1-5	NA	TGTGCCAGCAGCCAGACAGACAATCAGCCCCAGCATTTT	CASSQTDNQPQHF
TRBV7-9	few	15	TRBJ1-2	NA	TGTGCCAGCAGCCCCCCATTTCGCGGGGATCGAGGCTACACCTTC	CASSPPFRGDRGYTF
TRBV7-9	few	14	TRBJ2-1	NA	TGTGCCAGCTCCCAATTGGGGTTCGACAATGAGCAGTTCTTC	CASSQLGFDNEQFF
TRBV7-3	few	17	TRBJ2-2	NA	TGTGCCAGCAGCCAAACCGGTGGGGGGACGAACACCGGGGAGCTGTTTTTT	CASSQTGGGTNTGELFF
TRBV5-6	NA	15	TRBJ2-7	TRBD2	TGTGCCAGCAGCCCCCGGGAGGCGCCCGCCTACGAGCAGTACTTC	CASSPREAPAYEQYF
TRBV4-1	NA	15	TRBJ2-7	NA	TGCGCCAGCAGCCAAGGGGCGGGGGCGTCCTACGAGCAGTACTTC	CASSQGAGASYEQYF
TRBV6-2/TRBV6-3	few	15	TRBJ2-1	TRBD2	TGTGCCAGCAGAACTAGCGGGGGGGTTTTAGATGAGCAGTTCTTC	CASRTSGGVLDEQFF
TRBV27	NA	16	TRBJ2-2	TRBD2	TGTGCCAGCAGTTCCTTCGCTAGCGGGGGCACCGGGGAGCTGTTTTTT	CASSSFASGGTGELFF
TRBV5-6	NA	13	TRBJ2-1	TRBD2	TGTGCCAGCTTAGCGGGGATCTACAATGAGCAGTTCTTC	CASLAGIYNEQFF
TRBV10-3	NA	11	TRBJ1-4	NA	TGTGCCATCAGGGAGGATGAAAAACTGTTTTTT	CAIREDEKLFF
TRBV5-1	NA	14	TRBJ2-5	NA	TGCGCCAGCAGCTTGGATTGGACAACGTGGACCCAGTACTTC	CASSLDWTTWTQYF
TRBV6-2/TRBV6-3	NA	12	TRBJ1-1	NA	TGTGCCAGCAGTCATACGGGGACTGAAGCTTTCTTT	CASSHTGTEAFF
TRBV20-1	once	16	TRBJ2-2	NA	TGCAGTGCTAGAGGAAATACTCGGTCGAACACCGGGGAGCTGTTTTTT	CSARGNTRSNTGELFF
TRBV12-3/TRBV12-4	few	13	TRBJ2-7	NA	TGTGCCAGCAGTTTCGCCAGAGACTACGAGCAGTACTTC	CASSFARDYEQYF
TRBV4-1	NA	16	TRBJ2-3	TRBD1	TGCGCCAGCAGTCCAACCAGGGGGCGGGAACTGGATACGCAGTATTTT	CASSPTRGRELDTQYF
TRBV4-3	few	14	TRBJ1-1	NA	TGCGCCAGCAGCCAAGATATCTCGAACACTGAAGCTTTCTTT	CASSQDISNTEAFF
TRBV7-2	NA	13	TRBJ2-3	NA	TGTGCCAGCAGCCTACGGATGGCAGATACGCAGTATTTT	CASSLRMADTQYF
TRBV9	few	15	TRBJ2-1	TRBD2	TGTGCCAGCAGCGCAGAGACTAGCTGGGACAATGAGCAGTTCTTC	CASSAETSWDNEQFF
TRBV10-2	NA	13	TRBJ2-7	NA	TGCGCCAGCACCAGGGGGGGAAACTACGAGCAGTACTTC	CASTRGGNYEQYF
TRBV11-2	NA	17	TRBJ2-2	NA	TGTGCCAGCAGCCCTTCTCCCAGGCTGCGGCTCACCGGGGAGCTGTTTTTT	CASSPSPRLRLTGELFF
TRBV29-1	few	12	TRBJ1-2	TRBD1	TGCAGCGTTTCGACAGGGGCATATGGCTACACCTTC	CSVSTGAYGYTF